This T cell receptor (beta chain) was identified in a study of blood T cell repertoires in COVID-19. On the study more broadly: Whether acute or convalescent, the COVID-19 samples came from the United States, Italy and Spain. The cDNA or gDNA used as material had been derived from T cells, B-cell-depleted T cells, or PBMCs.

The germline V gene has CDR1 SNHLY and CDR2 FYNNEI. The CDR3 extends over 15 amino acids. Trimming took 2 bases from V and 4 from J; bases not matched to a gene: 6. Original data processing: Cell counts per sample came from amplifying reference gene primers. Clones were read by immunoSEQ multiplex PCR, and TCRdb kept only the in-frame ones, dropping some. V and J calls and clone size come straight from that table; D and trimming were deduced from the DNA. Among around 220,000 clones listed, about 90% were seen once. The origin of this receptor is a man in his forties with active or convalescent COVID-19. Sample: peripheral blood. The chain has TRBV2 and TRBJ1-2; 8 bases agree with TRBD1. The CDR3: CASSELRQGAYGYTF. For the CDR3, the DNA is TGTGCCAGCAGTGAACTTCGGCAGGGGGCCTATGGCTACACCTTC.